The clone carrying this T cell receptor beta chain has just a few counts. Building of the TCR beta libraries involved iRepertoire HTBI primers and Arm-PCR of CDR3 regions. TCRdb ran MiXCR on the multiplex PCR reads and lists one entry per CDR3 protein. The repertoire has about 300,000 distinct CDR3 sequences, 22% of them found once; the top ten carry around 50%. The sample's time point: persistent/refractory GD, antithyroid drugs over 5 years with positive TRAb. There was RNA extracted from PBMCs, and the TCR library was made from it. The data were obtained in a study of regulatory T cells in long-lasting Graves disease. Trimming took 1 base from V and 3 from J, leaving 12 bases between them. The germline V gene has CDR1 SGHTA and CDR2 FQGTGA. This CDR3 spans 16 amino acids.

The chain has TRBV7-3 and TRBJ2-2; possible D gene TRBD1, 6 bases. Sequenced here: peripheral blood mononuclear cells (PBMCs), sampled when the disease was refractory, from a patient treated with antithyroid drugs. The sequence derives from a female donor with Graves disease. This CDR3 is CASSLIGGPDTGELFF. CDR3 DNA sequence: TGTGCCAGCAGCTTAATAGGGGGTCCCGACACCGGGGAGCTGTTTTTT.